This is a list of T cell receptor beta chains from one sample in a study of identical twins' blood T cells. TCRdb independently ran MiXCR on the 5' RACE reads; one entry per CDR3 protein. The sample holds fewer than 450,000 distinct CDR3 sequences, about 28% seen once. Sequenced: PBMCs. These receptors all come from a woman aged 18-49 years in good health. Both conserved end residues are part of each CDR3. The D gene is left open where the match is weak. Size is omitted from some rows. Given values are once, few, many or a class for expanded clones.

j_gene | abundance | v_gene | d_gene | CDR3aa | CDR3nt
TRBJ1-1 | few | TRBV6-5 | NA | CASSFLGYTEAFF | TGTGCCAGCAGCTTTCTGGGATACACTGAAGCTTTCTTT
TRBJ1-2 | few | TRBV10-3 | NA | CAISATQASYGYTF | TGTGCCATCAGTGCGACCCAGGCGAGCTATGGCTACACCTTC
TRBJ2-3 | NA | TRBV2 | TRBD2 | CASSERRLADSTDTQYF | TGTGCCAGCAGTGAACGCAGACTAGCGGATTCCACAGATACGCAGTATTTT
TRBJ1-4 | NA | TRBV5-1 | TRBD1 | CASRRDRGEKLFF | TGCGCCAGCAGGCGGGACAGGGGGGAAAAACTGTTTTTT
TRBJ1-1 | many | TRBV29-1 | NA | CSVGRGTEAFF | TGCAGCGTTGGCCGGGGCACTGAAGCTTTCTTT
TRBJ1-2 | NA | TRBV19 | NA | CASSTPGRDYGYTF | TGTGCCAGTAGTACACCCGGACGGGACTATGGCTACACCTTC
TRBJ1-1 | NA | TRBV6-5 | TRBD1 | CASTENRDRGLNTEAFF | TGTGCCAGCACAGAGAATCGGGACAGGGGGCTGAACACTGAAGCTTTCTTT
TRBJ2-1 | NA | TRBV7-2 | NA | CAGSTYSDNAYNEQFF | TGTGCCGGCAGCACCTATTCCGACAATGCCTACAATGAGCAGTTCTTC
TRBJ1-5 | NA | TRBV7-2 | NA | CASSPRYGNQPQHF | TGTGCCAGCAGTCCACGTTATGGCAATCAGCCCCAGCATTTT
TRBJ1-2 | NA | TRBV3-1 | NA | CANLKDYGYTF | TGTGCCAACCTTAAGGACTATGGCTACACCTTC
TRBJ2-7 | few | TRBV5-6 | TRBD1 | CASLRTGVLEQYF | TGTGCCAGCCTTAGGACAGGGGTTCTGGAGCAGTACTTC
TRBJ1-1 | once | TRBV7-6 | NA | CASSLDRWGHMNTEAFF | TGTGCCAGCAGCTTAGACAGGTGGGGGCACATGAACACTGAAGCTTTCTTT
TRBJ1-1 | few | TRBV11-2 | NA | CASSLARGIQAFF | TGTGCCAGCAGCTTAGCGAGGGGAATCCAAGCTTTCTTT
TRBJ2-7 | NA | TRBV28 | NA | CASRTSSYEQYF | TGTGCCAGCAGGACTAGCTCCTACGAGCAGTACTTC
TRBJ1-1 | few | TRBV20-1 | NA | CSASSASVGAFF | TGCAGTGCTAGTAGCGCGTCCGTAGGAGCTTTCTTT
TRBJ2-5 | many | TRBV10-3 | TRBD1 | CAISELQGKTQYF | TGTGCCATCAGTGAGCTACAGGGGAAGACCCAGTACTTC
TRBJ2-5 | NA | TRBV28 | NA | CAGRREWTQYF | TGTGCCGGCAGACGGGAATGGACCCAGTACTTC
TRBJ1-1 | NA | TRBV7-6 | NA | CASSPGRGGEAFF | TGTGCCAGCAGCCCAGGCAGGGGAGGAGAAGCTTTCTTT
TRBJ2-2 | many | TRBV9 | NA | CASSVSTGNTGELFF | TGTGCCAGCAGCGTCTCGACAGGTAACACCGGGGAGCTGTTTTTT
TRBJ1-1 | NA | TRBV29-1 | NA | CSVLSREAFF | TGCAGCGTCCTCAGCCGTGAAGCTTTCTTT
TRBJ1-6 | NA | TRBV20-1 | NA | CSARDTGSSSYNSPLHF | TGCAGTGCTAGAGATACAGGGAGTAGCTCCTATAATTCACCCCTCCACTTT
TRBJ1-3 | NA | TRBV7-2 | NA | CASSLMPPPRNTIYF | TGTGCCAGCAGCTTAATGCCCCCCCCGAGAAACACCATATATTTT
TRBJ1-1 | few | TRBV4-1 | NA | CASSQEDGNTEAFF | TGCGCCAGCAGCCAAGAGGATGGAAACACTGAAGCTTTCTTT
TRBJ1-5 | NA | TRBV12-3/TRBV12-4 | NA | CASSFFGAANPQHF | TGTGCCAGCAGTTTCTTTGGGGCAGCCAACCCCCAGCATTTT
TRBJ2-1 | few | TRBV20-1 | TRBD2 | CSARVGGRAMDEQFF | TGCAGTGCTAGAGTTGGCGGGAGGGCCATGGATGAGCAGTTCTTC
TRBJ2-1 | NA | TRBV6-5 | NA | CASSAFSGASGNEQFF | TGTGCCAGCAGTGCCTTCTCCGGGGCAAGTGGTAATGAGCAGTTCTTC
TRBJ1-2 | NA | TRBV6-1 | NA | CASSERVISRFGYTF | TGTGCCAGCAGTGAAAGGGTAATTAGTAGGTTTGGCTACACCTTC
TRBJ2-7 | NA | TRBV7-2 | NA | CASSPPSDEQYF | TGTGCCAGCAGCCCCCCCAGCGACGAGCAGTACTTC
TRBJ2-3 | few | TRBV3-1 | NA | CASSQRQGPVDF | TGTGCCAGCAGCCAGCGCCAGGGGCCAGTAGACTTT
TRBJ2-1 | once | TRBV25-1 | NA | CASGRTANRGNEQFF | TGTGCCAGCGGCAGGACAGCTAACCGCGGCAATGAGCAGTTCTTC
TRBJ1-4 | many | TRBV5-1 | NA | CASSPGTDEKLFF | TGCGCCAGCAGCCCAGGGACGGATGAAAAACTGTTTTTT
TRBJ2-4 | few | TRBV29-1 | NA | CSVVGALAKNIQYF | TGCAGCGTTGTGGGGGCGCTAGCCAAAAACATTCAGTACTTC
TRBJ1-2 | NA | TRBV6-5 | TRBD1 | CASRGTGGNYGYTF | TGTGCCAGCAGAGGGACAGGGGGCAACTATGGCTACACCTTC
TRBJ1-2 | NA | TRBV29-1 | NA | CSFGPHTF | TGCAGCTTTGGGCCGCACACCTTC
TRBJ2-5 | NA | TRBV10-3 | NA | CAIRKAAEETQYF | TGTGCCATTAGAAAGGCGGCAGAAGAGACCCAGTACTTC
TRBJ2-6 | NA | TRBV3-1 | NA | CASSPQQDKEVF | TGTGCCAGCAGCCCGCAGCAGGACAAAGAGGTCTTC
TRBJ2-7 | NA | TRBV11-2 | NA | CASSFGLRVSSYEQYF | TGTGCCAGCAGCTTTGGTTTGAGGGTTAGCTCCTACGAGCAGTACTTC
TRBJ2-7 | few | TRBV20-1 | NA | CSANLGGQNYEQYF | TGCAGTGCCAATTTAGGCGGACAGAACTACGAGCAGTACTTC
TRBJ2-2 | NA | TRBV6-2/TRBV6-3 | NA | CASSYSGGGKAGELFF | TGTGCCAGCAGTTACTCAGGAGGGGGCAAGGCCGGGGAGCTGTTTTTT
TRBJ2-3 | NA | TRBV6-5 | TRBD2 | CASTGLGGGEDTQYF | TGTGCCAGCACCGGACTTGGGGGGGGAGAAGATACGCAGTATTTT
TRBJ2-2 | NA | TRBV20-1 | NA | CSATTGPGELFF | TGCAGTGCTACGACAGGCCCCGGGGAGCTGTTTTTT
TRBJ1-1 | many | TRBV11-2 | TRBD1 | CASSPPPGGTEAFF | TGTGCCAGCAGCCCCCCACCAGGGGGCACTGAAGCTTTCTTT
TRBJ1-3 | many | TRBV2 | NA | CASSFVGGLASGNTIYF | TGTGCCAGCAGTTTCGTCGGGGGCCTCGCTTCTGGAAACACCATATATTTT
TRBJ1-2 | NA | TRBV29-1 | NA | CSVGEDYGYTF | TGCAGCGTTGGGGAGGACTATGGCTACACCTTC
TRBJ1-2 | NA | TRBV11-2 | NA | CASGYGTRYGYTF | TGTGCCAGCGGCTACGGGACACGATATGGCTACACCTTC
TRBJ1-6 | few | TRBV11-2 | NA | CASSKYGDLVSPLHF | TGTGCCAGCAGCAAATACGGGGACCTAGTGTCACCCCTCCACTTT
TRBJ2-3 | NA | TRBV29-1 | NA | CSVKQVTDTQYF | TGCAGCGTTAAACAGGTCACAGATACGCAGTATTTT
TRBJ1-2 | NA | TRBV13 | NA | CASSPYQGRADYGYTF | TGTGCCAGCAGCCCGTACCAGGGGAGGGCGGACTATGGCTACACCTTC
TRBJ1-5 | NA | TRBV10-2 | NA | CASSTKRPQPQHF | TGCGCCAGCAGTACGAAGCGCCCTCAGCCCCAGCATTTT
TRBJ2-5 | NA | TRBV9 | NA | CASSVNVPPQYF | TGTGCCAGCAGCGTGAACGTCCCCCCCCAGTACTTC
TRBJ2-1 | NA | TRBV3-1 | NA | CASSHFRGYNEQFF | TGTGCCAGCAGCCATTTTAGGGGCTACAATGAGCAGTTCTTC
TRBJ1-2 | few | TRBV7-9 | TRBD1 | CASSPGQANYGYTF | TGTGCCAGCAGCCCCGGACAGGCCAACTATGGCTACACCTTC
TRBJ1-1 | few | TRBV20-1 | NA | CSAGTVKNTEAFF | TGCAGTGCTGGAACAGTAAAGAACACTGAAGCTTTCTTT
TRBJ1-2 | NA | TRBV28 | TRBD1 | CASSPPSRQGPGYTF | TGTGCCAGCAGTCCTCCCTCCCGACAGGGTCCTGGCTACACCTTC
TRBJ1-1 | NA | TRBV4-2 | NA | CASSQARTSGNTEAFF | TGTGCCAGCAGCCAAGCAAGAACCAGCGGGAACACTGAAGCTTTCTTT